Listed below are T cell receptor beta chains from one sample, sequenced in a study of cytomegalovirus exposure and HLA in healthy donors. Clones were read by immunoSEQ multiplex PCR, and TCRdb kept only the in-frame ones, dropping some. Of about 130,000 clones detected, about nine tenths appear once; the ten largest clones hold about 3%. Material for sequencing was PBMCs. The receptors derive from a man aged 25-45 years in good health and CMV-seronegative. The CDR3 runs from the conserved cysteine through the conserved F or W. D genes are given only for firm matches. Rows may omit the clone size; those that give it use once, few, many or a size class.

size,D,J,V,DNA,CDR3
once,NA,TRBJ1-1,TRBV13,TGTGCCAGCAGCCTACAGGGCAATGAAGCTTTCTTT,CASSLQGNEAFF
NA,TRBD1,TRBJ1-2,TRBV29-1,TGCAGCGTTGGGGACAGAGTCTATGGCTACACCTTC,CSVGDRVYGYTF
NA,NA,TRBJ2-3,TRBV5-6,TGTGCCAGCAGCTTAAATGGCCCAAATACGCAGTATTTT,CASSLNGPNTQYF
many,NA,TRBJ1-6,TRBV6-5,TGTGCCAGCAGTTACCACGGCCGGGGTGGATCACCCCTCCACTTT,CASSYHGRGGSPLHF
NA,NA,TRBJ2-2,TRBV27,TGTGCCAGCAGTTGGCAAACCCCCGGGGAGCTGTTTTTT,CASSWQTPGELFF
NA,NA,TRBJ1-1,TRBV18,TGTGCCAGCTCACCCACCGTGACAAACACTGAAGCTTTCTTT,CASSPTVTNTEAFF
NA,NA,TRBJ2-7,TRBV21-1,TGTGCCAGCACGGTCACCTACGAGCAGTACTTC,CASTVTYEQYF
once,TRBD1,TRBJ1-2,TRBV5-5,TGTGCCAGCACCGCGGACAGGGGGATAGTTGGCTACACCTTC,CASTADRGIVGYTF
NA,NA,TRBJ2-7,TRBV11-2,TGTGCCAGCAGCTCCCGGGGGACGGACTCCTACGAGCAGTACTTC,CASSSRGTDSYEQYF
NA,NA,TRBJ1-2,TRBV7-9,TGTGCCAGCAGCTTAGATACAGGCTCCGGCTACACCTTC,CASSLDTGSGYTF
NA,NA,TRBJ2-5,TRBV6-1,TGTGCCAGCATCCGGGCGGGAACCGGTGAGACCCAGTACTTC,CASIRAGTGETQYF
NA,NA,TRBJ2-4,TRBV27,TGTGCCAGCCGCCCCCGGGGGGCCAAAAACATTCAGTACTTC,CASRPRGAKNIQYF
NA,TRBD1,TRBJ2-2,TRBV11-3,TGTGCCAGCAGCTCGGCCGGGACAGGGGCCCCCGGGGAGCTGTTTTTT,CASSSAGTGAPGELFF
NA,TRBD1,TRBJ1-1,TRBV28,TGTGCCAGCAGTTTCCGGGACAGGGCGAGTACTGAAGCTTTCTTT,CASSFRDRASTEAFF
few,NA,TRBJ2-5,TRBV9,TGTGCCAGCAGCGACGGGGACAACTACAACCAAGAGACCCAGTACTTC,CASSDGDNYNQETQYF